The next 23 T cell receptor beta chains were all read from a single sample in a study of control samples from healthy donors and cancer patients. Assay: immunoSEQ multiplex PCR; the TCRdb copy retains only in-frame clones and omits some. Among some 150,000 clones listed, roughly 95% were seen once. Sequenced sample: blood. The source is a woman aged 25 to 39 in good health.

The chain links TRBV28 to TRBJ1-2; D unclear. CDR3 length equals 13 residues. Trimming pared 3 bases from V and 2 bases from J, leaving 7 bases between. Germline V gene sequence: CDR1 MDHEN, CDR2 SYDVKM. The CDR3 protein is CASSLFTNYGYTF. In nucleotides, the CDR3 is TGTGCCAGCAGTTTGTTTACGAACTATGGCTACACCTTC.

The chain carries TRBV18 and TRBJ2-1; 12 bases match TRBD2. In germline, CDR1 is KGHSH, CDR2 LQKENI. There are 19 residues in the CDR3. V dropped 1 base and J dropped 6; count of bases not matched to a gene: 13. CDR3 loop: CASSPLELAGGAPGNEQFF. For the CDR3, the DNA is TGTGCCAGCTCACCACTCGAACTAGCGGGGGGCGCCCCCGGCAATGAGCAGTTCTTC.

The chain combines TRBV28 with TRBJ2-2, with D unclear. The CDR3 is made up of 15 amino acids. Germline V gives CDR1 MDHEN, CDR2 SYDVKM. V was shortened by 5 bases and J by 4 bases, with 14 bases between the two germline ends. The CDR3 DNA follows: TGTGCCAGCAGTCATACTCCCGGCAGCACCGGGGAGCTGTTTTTT. This translates into CASSHTPGSTGELFF.

This clone showed up just once. The chain couples TRBV12-5 to TRBJ1-5; 8 bases agree with TRBD1. After removal of 2 bases from V and 0 bases from J, the junction contained 3 bases not matched to a gene. The CDR3 has 16 residues. The germline CDR1 and CDR2 sequences are LGHNT and FRNRAP. The CDR3, as DNA: TGTGCTAGTGGTTTGCCAGGGGGCCGTAGCAATCAGCCCCAGCATTTT. Translated: CASGLPGGRSNQPQHF.

The chain links TRBV5-6 to TRBJ1-2, with D perhaps TRBD1 (5 bases). The CDR3 runs to 13 residues. V lost 0 bases to trimming and J lost 4 bases, with 7 bases between them. Germline loops: CDR1 SGHDT, CDR2 YYEEEE. CDR3 loop: CASSLGRVYGYTF. Here the CDR3 DNA reads TGTGCCAGCAGCTTGGGCAGGGTCTATGGCTACACCTTC.

This chain uses TRBV14 with TRBJ2-7; 7 bases are a match to TRBD2. The germline CDR1 and CDR2 sequences are SGHDN and FVKESK. The CDR3 has 16 residues. Losses at the gene ends were 4 bases for V and 6 bases for J; bases not matched to a gene: 15. The CDR3 here is CASSPRLSRVAGEQYF. The CDR3 DNA reads TGTGCCAGCAGCCCCCGCCTCTCCAGAGTAGCGGGCGAGCAGTACTTC.

V is TRBV6-5 and J is TRBJ2-7, with 12 bases matching TRBD1. Germline CDR1 reads MNHEY; CDR2 reads SVGAGI. The CDR3 has 15 residues. V lost 6 bases to trimming and J lost 4 bases; unmatched junction nucleotides: 7. Here the CDR3 DNA reads TGTGCCAGCAGAAAGGGACAGGGGGCCGGTTACGAGCAGTACTTC. Its protein is CASRKGQGAGYEQYF.

This rearrangement joins TRBV5-1 to TRBJ2-3; D unresolved. CDR3 length equals 13 residues. Germline V gives CDR1 SGHRS, CDR2 YFSETQ. Trimming stripped 1 base from V and 7 bases from J, with 10 bases between. CDR3 amino acids: CASSLIERNTQYF. CDR3 bases: TGCGCCAGCAGCTTGATTGAGCGAAATACGCAGTATTTT.

This chain uses TRBV21-1 with TRBJ1-1; the table's D gene call, TRBD1, was not cross checked with the DNA. TRBV21-1 is reported as a pseudogene. The CDR3 runs to 12 residues. As DNA, the CDR3 is TGTGCCAGCACTATGACAGGACCTGAAGCTTTCTTT. Translated: CASTMTGPEAFF.

The V call is TRBV28, the J call TRBJ1-5, with D perhaps matching TRBD1 (5 bases). The germline CDR1 and CDR2 sequences are MDHEN and SYDVKM. The CDR3 extends over 15 amino acids. The ends were cut back, 5 bases at V and 3 bases at J, with 14 bases in the middle. CDR3 bases: TGTGCCAGCAGTCCGGACAAGGGAGACAATCAGCCCCAGCATTTT. Amino acid sequence: CASSPDKGDNQPQHF.

The gene calls are TRBV3-1 (or the pseudogene TRBV3-2) and TRBJ1-1; D is uncertain. This CDR3 spans 14 amino acids. V lost 7 bases to trimming and J lost 1 base, with 13 bases between them. In germline, CDR1 is LGHDT, CDR2 YNNKEL (reference sequence). CDR3 residues: CASTQSPKNTEAFF. The CDR3 DNA reads TGTGCCAGCACCCAGTCCCCCAAGAACACTGAAGCTTTCTTT.

V usage is TRBV6-2 or TRBV6-3 and J usage is TRBJ1-5, with D unclear. The CDR3 consists of 11 residues. Germline CDR1 MNHEY, CDR2 SVGEGT. Trimming took off 2 bases at V and 8 bases at J, with 4 bases between the two ends. The CDR3 region has the DNA TGTGCCAGCAGTTACCCGGAGCCCCAGCATTTT. Translating it yields CASSYPEPQHF.

This chain joins TRBV28 and TRBJ2-1; 10 nucleotides match TRBD2. The CDR3 runs to 15 residues. CDR1 and CDR2 from the germline V gene are MDHEN and SYDVKM. V lost 6 bases to trimming and J lost 7 bases; unmatched junction nucleotides: 9. The CDR3 spells CASRVWLAGENEQFF. The CDR3 coding sequence is TGTGCCAGCAGGGTGTGGCTAGCGGGAGAAAATGAGCAGTTCTTC.

The chain has TRBV27 and TRBJ2-7, with unresolved D. The germline CDR1 and CDR2 sequences are MNHEY and SMNVEV (reference sequence). V shed 1 base and J shed 2 bases, with 9 bases lying between them. The CDR3 is 14 residues long. CDR3 loop: CASSLLNSPYEQYF. The DNA of the CDR3 is TGTGCCAGCAGTTTATTAAACAGCCCCTACGAGCAGTACTTC.

V is TRBV24-1 and J is TRBJ2-1; 8 bases line up with TRBD1. Germline CDR1 reads KGHDR; CDR2 reads SFDVKD. Trimming at V came to 5 bases and at J to 2 bases, leaving 4 bases not matched to a gene. This CDR3 spans 15 amino acids. The CDR3 reads CATSGDRLPYNEQFF. The DNA of the CDR3 is TGTGCCACCAGTGGGGACAGGTTACCCTACAATGAGCAGTTCTTC.

The CDR3 here is CASSTPRTSGRLGEQFF. The CDR3 DNA sequence: TGTGCCAGCAGTACCCCCCGGACTAGCGGGAGGTTAGGGGAGCAGTTCTTC. This rearrangement joins TRBV6-2 or TRBV6-3 to TRBJ2-1; 14 bases fit TRBD2. V lost 5 bases to trimming and J lost 10 bases; unmatched junction nucleotides: 13. Per the germline V gene, CDR1 is MNHEY and CDR2 is SVGEGT. The CDR3 contains 17 residues.

Concerning this clone itself: The sample contains more than one DNA sequence encoding this CDR3. The V call is TRBV7-9, the J call TRBJ1-6; D uncertain. Trimming removed 5 bases from V and 7 bases from J, with 6 bases in between. The CDR3 runs to 12 residues. The V gene's germline CDR1 is SEHNR and CDR2 FQNEAQ (reference sequence). CDR3 sequence (DNA): TGTGCCAGCAGCCGGCAAAATTCACCCCTCCACTTT. Translation gives CASSRQNSPLHF.

The chain couples TRBV9 to TRBJ1-2; tentatively, D is TRBD1 (6 bases). Trimming cost V 4 bases and J 3 bases, with 13 bases left between them. The CDR3 is 14 amino acids. Germline CDR1 SGDLS, CDR2 YYNGEE. CDR3 sequence: CASSPGELDYGYTF. The DNA for the CDR3 is TGTGCCAGCAGCCCAGGGGAGCTTGACTATGGCTACACCTTC.

The chain uses TRBV6-5 and TRBJ2-1; D possibly uses TRBD1 or TRBD2 (6 bases each). V dropped 10 bases and J dropped 9 bases, with 22 bases sitting between them. Germline lookup yields CDR1 MNHEY and CDR2 SVGAGI. The CDR3 sequence is 14 residues long. The CDR3, as DNA: TGTGCCATCATCAGGGGCGGGGAGACGGGTGAGCAGTTCTTC. Translating gives CAIIRGGETGEQFF.

V gene TRBV5-5 combines with J gene TRBJ1-2, with no clear D. The CDR3 extends over 16 amino acids. Trimming left V 4 bases short and J 8 bases short, with 24 bases between. The germline V gene has CDR1 SGHKS and CDR2 YYEKEE (reference sequence). The CDR3 is CASSLNYRTALLGYTF. CDR3 bases: TGTGCCAGCAGCCTCAACTATCGGACCGCTTTATTGGGCTACACCTTC.

This sequence joins TRBV28 and TRBJ1-1; D is ambiguous. This CDR3 has 14 amino acids. The germline V gene has CDR1 MDHEN and CDR2 SYDVKM. V dropped 2 bases and J dropped 0 bases, with 7 bases sitting between them. As DNA, the CDR3 is TGTGCCAGCAGTTTAGTCACAATGAACACTGAAGCTTTCTTT. Protein product: CASSLVTMNTEAFF.

V usage is TRBV5-4 and J usage is TRBJ1-1; D perhaps matches TRBD1 (5 bases). CDR1 and CDR2 (germline): SGHNT, YYREEE (reference sequence). V was cut by 4 bases and J by 0 bases, with 13 bases left in between. CDR3 length equals 15 residues. CDR3 DNA sequence: TGTGCCAGCAGCGTAGTTAGGGGCTTGAACACTGAAGCTTTCTTT. It encodes CASSVVRGLNTEAFF.

The DNA for the CDR3 is TGTGCCAGTAGTATCCTAGGGAATTCACCCCTCCACTTT. This sequence encodes CASSILGNSPLHF. The rearrangement joins TRBV19 to TRBJ1-6; unclear D gene. V lost 3 bases and J lost 7, with 7 bases in between. CDR1 is LNHDA and CDR2 is SQIVND in the germline V gene (reference sequence). CDR3 length equals 13 residues.